These 14 T cell receptor beta chains were sequenced from one sample in a study of identical twins. TCRdb processed the 5' RACE reads anew with MiXCR; each CDR3 protein has one entry. Among roughly 480,000 distinct CDR3 sequences, 24% were seen once, and the ten largest hold roughly 3%. A further study also used this sample, focusing on T cells expressing NK-cell markers.

Sequencing was carried out using CD4+ T cells sorted from blood. These TCRs come from a woman under 30 in good health.

CDR3 nucleotide sequence: TGTGCCAGCAGCTTAGGGGGGTATAGAAACGAGCAGTACTTC. Translating it yields CASSLGGYRNEQYF. The chain couples TRBV7-8 to TRBJ2-7; D assignment may be TRBD1 or TRBD2 (5 bases each). Trimming pared 1 base from V and 5 bases from J, leaving 12 bases between. The CDR3 has 14 residues. Germline V gene lookup returns CDR1 SGHVS and CDR2 FQNEAQ. The full variable domain, rest sourced from reference TRBV7-8 and TRBJ2-7, is GAGVSQSPRYKVAKRGQDVALRCDPISGHVSLFWYQQALGQGPEFLTYFQNEAQLDKSGLPSDRFFAERPEGSVSTLKIQRTQQEDSAVYLCASSLGGYRNEQYFGPGTRLTVT.

CDR3 nucleotide sequence: TGCGCCAGCCTAGCGGGAGTTAACAATGAGCAGTTCTTC. Translated: CASLAGVNNEQFF. The rearrangement uses TRBV10-2 and TRBJ2-1; 10 bases are a match to TRBD2. Germline V gives CDR1 WSHSY, CDR2 SAAADI. V lost 8 bases to trimming and J lost 5 bases; unmatched junction nucleotides: 3. This CDR3 spans 13 amino acids.

This chain joins TRBV7-2 and TRBJ2-7, with D tentatively TRBD2 (6 bases). Germline V gives CDR1 SGHTA, CDR2 FQGNSA. V lost 6 bases to trimming and J lost 4 bases, with 10 bases between them. The CDR3 totals 12 residues. The CDR3 region is CASRAGLYEQYF. The CDR3 DNA is TGTGCCAGCAGGGCGGGGCTTTACGAGCAGTACTTC. Using reference TRBV7-2 and TRBJ2-7 for the parts outside the CDR3, the full variable domain is GAGVSQSPSNKVTEKGKDVELRCDPISGHTALYWYRQSLGQGLEFLIYFQGNSAPDKSGLPSDRFSAERTGGSVSTLTIQRTQQEDSAVYLCASRAGLYEQYFGPGTRLTVT.

This clonotype was counted between two and nine times. The chain joins TRBV20-1 to TRBJ2-7, with 9 bases identical to TRBD1. Germline CDR1 DFQATT, CDR2 SNEGSKA (reference sequence). The V gene end was trimmed by 4 bases and the J gene end by 3 bases; junction bases not matched to a gene: 7. The CDR3 consists of 14 residues. In DNA form, the CDR3 reads TGCAGTGCTACCGGGACAGGGAATCGCTACGAGCAGTACTTC. Amino acid sequence: CSATGTGNRYEQYF.

This clonotype was seen a handful of times. The gene calls are TRBV5-1 and TRBJ2-1; D is possibly TRBD2 (6 bases). CDR1 and CDR2 (germline): SGHRS, YFSETQ. The CDR3 runs 17 residues. Trimming pared 2 bases from V and 6 bases from J, leaving 21 bases between. The CDR3 DNA follows: TGCGCCAGCAGCTTAGGCGGGGCCGCGACTATCTTCAATGAGCAGTTCTTC. It yields the protein CASSLGGAATIFNEQFF.

The chain employs TRBV28 and TRBJ2-7; TRBD2 matches at 7 bases. Germline V gene data show CDR1 as MDHEN and CDR2 as SYDVKM. Trimming took 6 bases from V and 7 from J; bases not matched to a gene: 12. The CDR3 totals 14 residues. The CDR3 DNA reads TGTGCCAGCAGCGGGAGGCACACCCCTTGGGAGCAGTACTTC. It is translated as CASSGRHTPWEQYF. The full variable domain, completed using reference TRBV28 and TRBJ2-7, is DVKVTQSSRYLVKRTGEKVFLECVQDMDHENMFWYRQDPGLGLRLIYFSYDVKMKEKGDIPEGYSVSREKKERFSLILESASTNQTSMYLCASSGRHTPWEQYFGPGTRLTVT.

The chain joins TRBV27 to TRBJ2-7, with TRBD2 identical over 9 bases. The trim removed 1 base at V and 4 bases at J, leaving 5 bases unmatched. Germline values: CDR1 MNHEY, CDR2 SMNVEV (reference sequence). This CDR3 has 15 amino acids. The CDR3 protein is CASSLLPSGVYEQYF. CDR3 coding DNA: TGTGCCAGCAGTTTATTGCCTAGCGGGGTATACGAGCAGTACTTC.

The rearrangement links TRBV29-1 to TRBJ2-1; unclear D gene. The CDR3 is 10 amino acids. Between the trimmed V and J ends, which lost 8 bases and 11 bases, there was a span of 13 bases. Germline V gene data show CDR1 as SQVTM and CDR2 as ANQGSEA. The CDR3 DNA follows: TGCAGCCCGACTCTGGGAAAGCAGTTCTTC. Residues: CSPTLGKQFF.

This clonotype was found a few times. The chain carries TRBV7-9 and TRBJ2-3; TRBD2 aligns across 8 bases. The CDR3 is made up of 16 amino acids. V dropped 5 bases and J dropped 1; count of bases not matched to a gene: 8. In germline, CDR1 is SEHNR, CDR2 FQNEAQ (reference sequence). CDR3 sequence reads: CASSRALREGTDTQYF. In DNA form, the CDR3 reads TGTGCCAGCAGCCGAGCTTTGCGGGAGGGCACAGATACGCAGTATTTT.

The CDR3 region is CASSYGPGDEQYF. The DNA of the CDR3 is TGTGCCAGCAGTTACGGGCCGGGTGACGAGCAGTACTTC. V gene TRBV6-5 combines with J gene TRBJ2-7; D remains ambiguous. The CDR3 has 13 amino acids. Per the germline V gene, CDR1 is MNHEY and CDR2 is SVGAGI. V was pared by 2 bases and J by 5 bases, with 10 bases between.

The chain has TRBV6-5 and TRBJ2-2; D is uncertain. The CDR3 is 15 amino acids. The germline V and J ends were trimmed by 0 bases and 1 base, with 6 bases remaining between them. From germline, CDR1 is MNHEY and CDR2 SVGAGI. The CDR3: CASSYSVGNTGELFF. CDR3 in DNA: TGTGCCAGCAGTTACTCGGTCGGGAACACCGGGGAGCTGTTTTTT.

The V call is TRBV18, the J call TRBJ2-2; D is uncertain. Trimming stripped 3 bases from V and 1 base from J, with 9 bases between. CDR3 length equals 15 residues. The germline V gene encodes CDR1 KGHSH and CDR2 LQKENI. The CDR3 nucleotides read TGTGCCAGCTCACCTAGACTGATGAACACCGGGGAGCTGTTTTTT. This gives the protein CASSPRLMNTGELFF.

The genes are TRBV27 and TRBJ2-7; 7 bases map to TRBD1. The germline V gene encodes CDR1 MNHEY and CDR2 SMNVEV (reference sequence). This CDR3 has 16 residues. The J segment lost 3 bases and the V segment lost 5 bases, leaving 13 bases of the junction unmatched. Written as DNA, the CDR3 is TGTGCCAGCAGTCCTACCCCTCGGACAGGCCACTACGAGCAGTACTTC. It is translated as CASSPTPRTGHYEQYF.

The rearrangement links TRBV20-1 to TRBJ1-2, with TRBD1 matching 9 bases. CDR3 length: 13 residues. With 6 bases clipped from V and 7 bases from J, the junction kept 9 bases outside the gene matches. Germline values: CDR1 DFQATT, CDR2 SNEGSKA (reference sequence). The CDR3 sequence is CSAHTGGTPGYTF. As DNA, the CDR3 is TGCAGTGCCCACACAGGGGGCACCCCTGGCTACACCTTC.